A selection of T cell receptor beta chains follows, all from one sample in a study of identical twins. Each CDR3 protein is one row after TCRdb ran MiXCR on the 5' RACE reads. Among fewer than 500,000 distinct CDR3 sequences, over 11% were seen once, and the ten largest hold about 0.97%. These same records also appear under a second study, on yellow fever vaccine responses in identical twins.

The sample taken for sequencing was CD4+ T cells sorted from blood. The receptors come from a young woman in good health. The CDR3 runs from the conserved cysteine through the conserved F or W. The D gene is left open where the match is weak. Clone size is not always given. Where it is, it says once, few, many or a class for expanded clones.

V gene	clone size	J gene	D gene	CDR3 protein	CDR3 DNA
TRBV5-1	few	TRBJ2-4	NA	CASSLRPENIQYF	TGCGCCAGCAGCTTGCGCCCGGAGAACATTCAGTACTTC
TRBV5-8	many	TRBJ2-7	TRBD1	CASSPPPGQGPYEQYF	TGTGCCAGCAGCCCCCCACCGGGACAGGGCCCCTACGAGCAGTACTTC
TRBV4-3	NA	TRBJ2-2	NA	CASSLTTAAVGELFF	TGCGCCAGCAGCCTTACGACGGCTGCGGTCGGGGAGCTGTTTTTT
TRBV20-1	NA	TRBJ2-7	NA	CSASASSYEQYF	TGCAGTGCTAGCGCTAGCTCCTACGAGCAGTACTTC
TRBV29-1	few	TRBJ2-1	TRBD1	CSVEILGQPYNEQFF	TGCAGCGTTGAAATACTGGGACAGCCCTACAATGAGCAGTTCTTC
TRBV29-1	NA	TRBJ2-3	NA	CSVRLRRLTDTQYF	TGCAGCGTCAGACTCAGGCGTCTCACAGATACGCAGTATTTT
TRBV5-1	many	TRBJ2-2	NA	CASSIGTTNTGELFF	TGCGCCAGCAGCATCGGGACGACAAACACCGGGGAGCTGTTTTTT
TRBV5-1	many	TRBJ2-7	NA	CASSYGQSYEQYF	TGCGCCAGCAGCTACGGACAGTCCTACGAGCAGTACTTC
TRBV19	NA	TRBJ2-1	NA	CASNTEGRVNEQFF	TGTGCCAGTAATACAGAGGGTCGGGTCAATGAGCAGTTCTTC
TRBV23-1	NA	TRBJ2-7	TRBD2	CASSAGGFHEQYF	TGCGCCAGCAGTGCCGGGGGGTTCCACGAGCAGTACTTC